This T cell receptor beta chain was identified in a study of blood T cells in healthy people across ages. Donors were systemically healthy Caucasian individuals from Russia aged roughly 6 to 100 years. The authors ran a second PCR of about 7 to 12 cycles using a sample-barcoded 5' primer and a J-beta primer mix. A 12-random-nucleotide template-switch adaptor tagged each cDNA molecule. TCRdb reanalysed the 5' RACE reads using MiXCR and keeps one entry per CDR3 protein. The sample lists more than 1,400,000 distinct CDR3 sequences, about 43% occurring once. Germline values: CDR1 DFQATT, CDR2 SNEGSKA (reference sequence). The CDR3 sequence is 13 residues long. V shed 1 base and J shed 6 bases, with 10 bases lying between them. Of note for this clonotype: Its antigen is as yet unknown.

Findings and limits, study-wide: A roughly linear age-dependent decrease characterized TCR beta diversity per million T cells.

This chain uses TRBV20-1 with TRBJ2-1; D remains ambiguous. The sequencing sample was made of blood. This TCR derives from a woman aged 18-29 years in good health. The CDR3 loop reads CSARAPDFNEQFF. CDR3 nucleotides: TGCAGTGCTAGAGCACCCGATTTCAATGAGCAGTTCTTC.